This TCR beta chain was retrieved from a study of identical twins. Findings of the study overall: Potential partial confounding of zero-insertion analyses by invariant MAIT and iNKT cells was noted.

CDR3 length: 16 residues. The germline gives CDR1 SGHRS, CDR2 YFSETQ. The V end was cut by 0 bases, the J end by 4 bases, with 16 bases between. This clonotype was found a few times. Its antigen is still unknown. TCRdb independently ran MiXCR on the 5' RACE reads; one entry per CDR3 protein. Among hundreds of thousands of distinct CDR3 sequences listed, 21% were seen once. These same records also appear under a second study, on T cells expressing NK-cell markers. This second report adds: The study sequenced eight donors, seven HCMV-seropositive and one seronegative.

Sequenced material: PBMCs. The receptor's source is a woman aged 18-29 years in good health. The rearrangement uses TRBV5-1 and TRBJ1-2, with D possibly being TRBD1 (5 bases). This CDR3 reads CASSLGGEVTAYGYTF. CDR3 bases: TGCGCCAGCAGCTTGGGAGGCGAAGTGACAGCCTATGGCTACACCTTC.